This T cell receptor (beta chain) was sequenced during a study of T cell responses to AZD1222 COVID-19 vaccine. Study results and limitations: There were mostly white British donors and more females than males, and clonal diversity was possibly underestimated. Nearly half of spike-specific TCRs reportedly target unmutated variant regions. Following two doses of AZD1222, Spike-specific TCR breadth and depth rose.

Points on this clone: Its target is unknown.

The protocol was immunoSEQ multiplex PCR, while the TCRdb copy is restricted to in-frame clones and leaves out a portion. The repertoire holds about 110,000 clones, around 93% seen once, with 2.9% in the top ten. CDR3 length: 14 residues. The V gene lost 6 bases and the J gene lost 1 base, with 12 bases spanning the gap. Looked up from germline, CDR1 is SGHVS and CDR2 is FQNEAQ. The input for sequencing was peripheral blood, taken 28 days after the second AZD1222 dose. The chain links TRBV7-8 to TRBJ1-1; D perhaps matches TRBD1 (5 bases). The clonotype comes from an adult who received the AZD1222 COVID-19 vaccine. DNA for the CDR3: TGTGCCAGCAGGGCCGGGACGGCGAACACTGAAGCTTTCTTT. It specifies CASRAGTANTEAFF. The complete variable domain, with remaining parts taken from reference TRBV7-8 and TRBJ1-1, reads GAGVSQSPRYKVAKRGQDVALRCDPISGHVSLFWYQQALGQGPEFLTYFQNEAQLDKSGLPSDRFFAERPEGSVSTLKIQRTQQEDSAVYLCASRAGTANTEAFFGQGTRLTVV.